The present T cell receptor beta chain was sequenced within a study of shared clonotypes between healthy human individuals. General study findings and limits: The sampled material consisted only of blood, and tissue repertoires are likely to differ.

About this clone: The antigen remains undetermined.

The CDR3 consists of 14 residues. The V gene's germline CDR1 is SGHNT and CDR2 YYREEE (reference sequence). V lost 4 bases, J lost 5 bases, and 7 bases stayed unmatched. The table came from immunoSEQ multiplex PCR; TCRdb's copy has only in-frame clones and leaves some out. The sample contains about 2.3 million clones, around 92% of which appear only once. The V gene is TRBV5-4, the J gene TRBJ2-7, with 9 positions matching TRBD1. The source material was naive CD4+ T cells from PBMCs. The subset: CD45RA+ positively selected. This clonotype originated in a man aged 18 to 29 in good health. Some clones in this sample may be carry-over from other donors' samples. The CDR3: CASSPGQGRNEQYF. Here the CDR3 DNA reads TGTGCCAGCAGCCCGGGACAGGGTCGGAACGAGCAGTACTTC.